This T cell receptor (beta chain) was captured by sequencing in a study of blood T cell repertoires in COVID-19. V was cut by 4 bases and J by 4 bases, with 14 bases left in between. The CDR3 is 13 residues long. Per the germline V gene, CDR1 is GTSNPN and CDR2 is SVGIG (reference sequence). Assay: immunoSEQ multiplex PCR; the TCRdb copy retains only in-frame clones and omits some. The sample yields tens of thousands of clones, around four fifths seen once. The sample was peripheral blood. This receptor was identified in a man in his fifties or sixties with COVID-19, enrolled during active disease. This rearrangement joins TRBV30 to TRBJ2-7, with a tentative D call TRBD1 (8 bases). CDR3 nucleotides: TGTGCCTGGAAAGGACAGGGAGGGTACGAGCAGTACTTC. It encodes CAWKGQGGYEQYF.